This entry describes one T cell receptor (beta chain). Its antigen has not been determined. Base quality data are lacking; no much larger clone is found one base away. Including the terminal cysteine and phenylalanine, the CDR3 comprises 14 residues. Only the CDR3 DNA is retained, 42 bases long and in frame from the first base. Trimming removed 5 bases from V and 5 bases from J, leaving 15 bases between the germline ends. Taken from the germline V gene (reference sequence), the CDR1 and CDR2 loops are PRHDT and FYEKMQ. TCRbeta CDR3 regions were immunosequenced from genomic DNA with the immunoSEQ Assay. Before high-throughput sequencing, genomic DNA was amplified using bias-controlled multiplex PCR. The original methods were these. To quantify the absolute abundance of each unique TCRbeta CDR3 region, the sequences were collapsed and filtered. Clonality, defined as 1 minus Pielou's evenness, was calculated using productive rearrangements only. Clones with significantly greater frequencies in on-treatment versus baseline samples were identified using a previously published method. TCRdb obtained this table from immuneACCESS and retained in-frame rearrangements with V and J assigned. These tables miss some clones; where compared with another copy, unresolved V genes account for less than half of the shortfall, and the remainder is unexplained. The V and J calls and clone size are taken from that table; D and trimming were inferred from the DNA. The sample table lists about 13,000 clones, roughly four fifths of them with a count of one. Clones ranked in the top ten supply around a quarter of the sample.

The intended sense of this specimen's treatment or condition label: randomized to nivolumab then ipilimumab (arm A) or the reverse (arm B). No trial patient had received prior DNA-damaging chemotherapy. Thawed PBMCs were sorted on a FACS Aria II flow cytometer to isolate live CD3+CD8+ cells negative for CD19 and CD56. Samples were obtained from patients with melanoma enrolled in CheckMate 064, a randomized, open-label phase II trial of sequential checkpoint blockade. Leukapheresis was used to collect peripheral blood mononuclear cells, which were then purified with Ficoll-Paque and frozen in human serum with about 9.5% DMSO. Immediately after sorting, the purity of the sorted blood CD3+CD8+ cells was confirmed to be >98%, and DNA was then extracted. The data were taken from a study of sequential checkpoint blockade in melanoma (dated by TCRdb to the late 2010s). With respect to the entire study: In a 1:1 randomization, patients received either first-line nivolumab then ipilimumab (arm A) or ipilimumab then nivolumab (arm B). Both trial sequences were followed by maintenance nivolumab. The full study reports these points: Larger, independent patient cohorts are needed to validate the response-prediction model that combines TCR metrics and mutation burden.

Source: CD8+ T cells sorted from blood (inferred from file names), taken from a patient given nivolumab and ipilimumab in sequence. This clonotype originated in a human donor with melanoma. The V and J genes are TRBV13 and TRBJ2-5; the D gene is perhaps TRBD2, from 5 matching bases. The CDR3 corresponds to CASSTGRKRETQYF. The DNA is TGTGCCAGCAGCACGGGGAGAAAACGGGAGACCCAGTACTTC.